The present T cell receptor (beta chain) was sequenced within a study of regulatory T cells in long-lasting Graves disease. For the study at large: Persistence in Graves' disease required over 5 years of antithyroid drugs plus positive TSH receptor antibodies.

CDR1 and CDR2 from the germline V gene are MGHRA and YSYEKL. The germline V and J ends were trimmed by 0 bases and 4 bases, with 15 bases remaining between them. This CDR3 has 16 residues. Regarding this clonotype: Its antigen is not known.

The time point was: persistent/refractory GD, antithyroid drugs over 5 years with positive TRAb. From PBMCs, RNA was extracted and then used to make the TCR library. Findings and caveats of the study: Persistent disease showed a preference for TRBV28, TRBJ1-2 and TRBJ2-5. Persistent patients had a count of shared public clonotypes (approximately 2,700) that exceeded that of new patients (about 930). TCR diversity was lower in persistent Graves' patients (versus newly diagnosed ones).

Libraries of TCR beta came from iRepertoire HTBI primers plus Arm-PCR of CDR3 regions. One entry per CDR3 protein, called by TCRdb with MiXCR from the multiplex PCR reads. This table has under 500,000 distinct CDR3 sequences, around 20% appearing once. The sequence derives from a female donor with Graves disease. The rearrangement joins TRBV4-1 to TRBJ1-2; D is ambiguous. Sequencing was performed on peripheral blood mononuclear cells (PBMCs), taken when the disease was refractory, from a patient treated with antithyroid drugs. The CDR3, as DNA: TGCGCCAGCAGCCAAGATTGGGCAGCCAGCACCTATGGCTACACCTTC. As protein: CASSQDWAASTYGYTF.